This T cell receptor beta chain was sequenced in a study of blood T cells in healthy people across ages. The donors, aged about 6 to 100, were healthy Caucasians from Russia. Staff drew around 10 milliliters of peripheral blood from each donor. Isolation of PBMCs gave at least 7 million cells per sample. The CDR3 is 13 amino acids. Trimming took 11 bases from V and 2 from J, leaving 12 bases between them. Through a sample-barcoded 5' primer and a J-beta primer mix, a second PCR was run for roughly 7 to 12 cycles. MiXCR, applied by TCRdb to the 5' RACE reads, yields one record per CDR3 protein. The table has 700,000 to 950,000 distinct CDR3 sequences, more than 40% seen once.

Material for sequencing was blood. This chain uses TRBV12-3 or TRBV12-4 with TRBJ2-2; weak D call: TRBD2 (5 bases). The TCR comes from a woman aged 55-69 years in good health. CDR3 in DNA: TGTGCCGGGGAGACTCTTAACACCGGGGAGCTGTTTTTT. Protein: CAGETLNTGELFF.